A selection of T cell receptor beta chains follows, all from one sample in a study of blood T cell repertoires in COVID-19. Profiling relied on immunoSEQ multiplex PCR, and the TCRdb table lists in-frame clones only, not all of them. The table shows hundreds of thousands of clones, with around nine tenths occurring only once. The sample taken for sequencing was peripheral blood. Receptors originate from a woman between 40 and 55 years old who had recovered from COVID-19. The CDR3 runs from the conserved cysteine through the conserved F or W. D genes are given only for firm matches. A clone size is listed for some rows: how often the clone was seen (once, few, many), or a class if it is expanded.

D	V	size	J	DNA	CDR3
.	TRBV30	.	TRBJ1-4	TGTGCCTGCCCCCCCCGGGGGCGGGGGGAAAAACTGTTTTTT	CACPPRGRGEKLFF
TRBD2	TRBV19	.	TRBJ2-1	TGTGCCAGTAGTACCCTAGCGGGAGGTAAGGATGAGCAGTTCTTC	CASSTLAGGKDEQFF
.	TRBV29-1	.	TRBJ2-3	TGCAGCGTTGAGGGGGCAGTTTCAGATACGCAGTATTTT	CSVEGAVSDTQYF
.	TRBV30	.	TRBJ2-1	TGTGCCTGGAGTGGATGGCTAGTCGATGAGCAGTTCTTC	CAWSGWLVDEQFF
.	TRBV7-9	.	TRBJ1-5	TGTGCCAGCAGCCCCAACCCCCCACAGGGACAGCCCCAGCATTTT	CASSPNPPQGQPQHF
TRBD2	TRBV4-3	.	TRBJ2-5	TGCGCCAGCAGCCAAGGGGCTAGCGGCCAAGAGACCCAGTACTTC	CASSQGASGQETQYF
TRBD1	TRBV6-2/TRBV6-3	.	TRBJ2-2	TGTGCCAGCACCCCCGAGCCCCGGGACAGGGCCCGTGCCGGGGAGCTGTTTTTT	CASTPEPRDRARAGELFF
.	TRBV19	.	TRBJ2-1	TGTGCCAGTACCCCCTGGGGGGAAGCCAATGAGCAGTTCTTC	CASTPWGEANEQFF
.	TRBV25-1	.	TRBJ1-5	TGTGCCAGCAGTGAATCTAGGGGAGGGCTTCAGCCCCAGCATTTT	CASSESRGGLQPQHF
.	TRBV5-1	.	TRBJ2-1	TGCGCCAGCAGCTTGGCGGCAGGGGGAGGCAATGAGCAGTTCTTC	CASSLAAGGGNEQFF
TRBD2	TRBV12-5	.	TRBJ2-1	TGTGCTAGTGGTTTGAAACGGGAGGGCCCCGATGAGCAGTTCTTC	CASGLKREGPDEQFF
.	TRBV6-1	.	TRBJ2-3	TGTGCCAGCAGTGATTGGGTTGGGCTGGGGGCGGATACGCAGTATTTT	CASSDWVGLGADTQYF
.	TRBV5-4	.	TRBJ2-1	TGTGCCAGCAGCCGGGGGACCTCCTACAATGAGCAGTTCTTC	CASSRGTSYNEQFF
TRBD1	TRBV7-2	.	TRBJ1-1	TGTGCCAGCAGCTTAGCGGACAGGGGGTGGAACACTGAAGCTTTCTTT	CASSLADRGWNTEAFF
TRBD1	TRBV19	.	TRBJ1-6	TGTGCCAGTAGTATGGACAGGCCCCGGTCACCCCTCCACTTT	CASSMDRPRSPLHF
TRBD2	TRBV11-2	once	TRBJ2-7	TGTGCCAGCAGCCCCACGGGGGGGGCTCCCTACGAGCAGTACTTC	CASSPTGGAPYEQYF
TRBD2	TRBV11-2	once	TRBJ2-4	TGTGCCAGCAGCTTTGTGGCGGGAGGGCTTCAGTACTTC	CASSFVAGGLQYF
.	TRBV28	.	TRBJ2-2	TGTGCCAGCAGTCCCCAGGCCCTAGCTCTTTATTCCGGGGAGCTGTTTTTT	CASSPQALALYSGELFF
.	TRBV5-5	.	TRBJ2-3	TGTGCCAGCAGCTTGGCCCCGCCGAGGGGCACAGATACGCAGTATTTT	CASSLAPPRGTDTQYF
.	TRBV3-1/TRBV3-2	.	TRBJ1-2	TGTGCCAGCAGCCAAGGGGGCATGGACTATGGCTACACCTTC	CASSQGGMDYGYTF
TRBD2	TRBV18	.	TRBJ2-1	TGTGCCAGCCAGGCCCCGGGGCGGGAGTACAATGAGCAGTTCTTC	CASQAPGREYNEQFF
.	TRBV18	.	TRBJ2-3	TGTGCCAGCTCACCCTCTGACAGGAACACAGATACGCAGTATTTT	CASSPSDRNTDTQYF
.	TRBV2	.	TRBJ2-7	TGTGCCAGCAATCCAGGACTTGGAGGCGAGCAGTACTTC	CASNPGLGGEQYF
TRBD2	TRBV10-3	.	TRBJ2-5	TGTGCCACCGGACTAGCGGCCCAAGAGACCCAGTACTTC	CATGLAAQETQYF
TRBD1	TRBV9	.	TRBJ2-7	TGTGCCAGCAGCCGGGCCCCAGGGGGCGGGTACGAGCAGTACTTC	CASSRAPGGGYEQYF
.	TRBV7-9	.	TRBJ1-1	TGTGCCAGCAGCCCACTGGGGGGAGGCGGGAGCACTGAAGCTTTCTTT	CASSPLGGGGSTEAFF
TRBD1	TRBV20-1	once	TRBJ1-2	TGCAGTGCCCCAGACACCACACAGGGGAACTTC	CSAPDTTQGNF
.	TRBV19	.	TRBJ1-3	TGTGCCAGTAGTGGGGGGACGCAGAGCTCTGGAAACACCATATATTTT	CASSGGTQSSGNTIYF
.	TRBV18	few	TRBJ2-2	TGTGCCAGCTCACCGACCCGGGCCGGGGAGCTGTTTTTT	CASSPTRAGELFF
TRBD1	TRBV24-1	.	TRBJ2-1	TGTGCCACCAGTGATTCCCCGGGACAGGAGAGGTCCAATGAGCAGTTCTTC	CATSDSPGQERSNEQFF
.	TRBV10-3	.	TRBJ1-5	TGTGCCATCGCCAGGGCCGGCAATCAGCCCCAGCATTTT	CAIARAGNQPQHF
.	TRBV4-3	.	TRBJ1-1	TGCGCCAGCAGCCAAGCCCCCGGGGGTACTGAAGCTTTCTTT	CASSQAPGGTEAFF
TRBD2	TRBV6-5	once	TRBJ2-2	TGTGCCAGCAGTCCCAGGACTAGTAACACCGGGGAGCTGTTTTTT	CASSPRTSNTGELFF
TRBD2	TRBV18	few	TRBJ2-1	TGTGCCAGCTCACCCTTCGAGCCGGGGGGGGCCGATGAGCAGTTCTTC	CASSPFEPGGADEQFF
.	TRBV12-3/TRBV12-4	.	TRBJ1-1	TGTGCCAGCAACCTTGGGTCACTAAAGGAAGCTTTCTTT	CASNLGSLKEAFF
TRBD1	TRBV19	.	TRBJ2-6	TGTGCCAGTAGGGACAGGGGCGCATCTGGGGCCAACGTCCTGACTTTC	CASRDRGASGANVLTF
TRBD2	TRBV4-2	.	TRBJ2-4	TGTGCCAGCAGCCAAGGTTCATTAGCGGGGAAAAACATTCAGTACTTC	CASSQGSLAGKNIQYF
.	TRBV5-6	.	TRBJ2-7	TGTGCCAGCAGCTCACAGGGAACCTACGAGCAGTACTTC	CASSSQGTYEQYF
TRBD2	TRBV6-6	once	TRBJ2-1	TGTGCCTCGGCGGGAGAATTGTGGAATGAGCAGTTCTTC	CASAGELWNEQFF